This T cell receptor beta chain was obtained from a study of read filtering for tumor transcriptome and immune sequencing. Study results and caveats: Single-read clonotypes: about 81.9% of IR-seq clonotypes (around 3.5% of reads), 74.6% of RNA-seq clonotypes (approximately 43% of reads). RNA-seq captured clonotypes less deeply and reliably than IR-seq. IR-seq and RNA-seq agreed better without single-read clonotypes.

V was cut by 4 bases and J by 6 bases, with 19 bases left in between. The germline V gene has CDR1 SGDLS and CDR2 YYNGEE. This CDR3 has 15 residues. This clonotype was counted ten times or more. As yet, its antigen is unknown. This library used about 400 ng RNA and molecular barcoded adaptors spanning alpha/delta and beta/gamma chains. TCRdb re-called the reads with MiXCR, one entry per CDR3 protein. The top ten hold around 18% of the sample, which has approximately 37,000 distinct CDR3 sequences, approximately 14% seen once. Sequenced material: a population of CD138-negative cells sorted from bone marrow. V gene TRBV9 combines with J gene TRBJ1-1, with D possibly matching TRBD1 (6 bases). The origin of this receptor is a donor at least 40 years old with multiple myeloma. CDR3 amino acids: CASSTVGGLVAEAFF. The DNA of the CDR3 is TGTGCCAGCAGCACCGTGGGGGGGCTAGTTGCTGAAGCTTTCTTT.